These 21 T cell receptor beta chains came from one sample sequenced in a study of blood T cell repertoires in COVID-19. Generated by immunoSEQ multiplex PCR, the TCRdb table keeps only in-frame clones and is missing some. The sample yields 200,000 to 250,000 clones, roughly 87% seen once. The source material was PBMCs or T cells enriched from blood (not recorded which). All receptors derive from a man aged 30 to 45 who had recovered from COVID-19.

The chain recombines TRBV5-1 with TRBJ2-7; D not resolved. This CDR3 has 16 residues. V was trimmed by 0 bases and J by 0 bases, leaving 13 bases between them. Germline CDR1 is SGHRS and CDR2 is YFSETQ. The CDR3 reads CASSLEPNRLSYEQYF. CDR3 bases: TGCGCCAGCAGCTTGGAACCCAATAGACTCTCCTACGAGCAGTACTTC.

This sequence joins TRBV15 and TRBJ2-1; 9 bases line up with TRBD1. The junction had 7 bases not matched to a gene; V was cut back by 5 bases and J by 5 bases. This CDR3 is 15 amino acids long. CDR1 and CDR2 (germline): LNHNV, YYDKDF (reference sequence). The DNA for the CDR3 is TGTGCCACCAGCGGCCGGGACAGGGCTAACAATGAGCAGTTCTTC. This gives the protein CATSGRDRANNEQFF.

This clone was seen a single time. The gene calls are TRBV3-1 (or the pseudogene TRBV3-2) and TRBJ2-1; 15 nucleotides align to TRBD2. CDR1 and CDR2 (germline): LGHDT, YNNKEL (reference sequence). The CDR3 runs to 16 residues. The V segment lost 1 base and the J segment 7 bases; nucleotides outside the gene matches: 2. The CDR3 here is CASSQVGLAGGNEQFF. CDR3 nucleotide sequence: TGTGCCAGCAGCCAAGTAGGACTAGCGGGAGGGAATGAGCAGTTCTTC.

The chain employs TRBV5-6 and TRBJ2-7; maybe TRBD2 (6 bases). This CDR3 comprises 15 residues. Germline V gene lookup returns CDR1 SGHDT and CDR2 YYEEEE. V was trimmed by 0 bases and J by 2 bases, leaving 12 bases between them. The CDR3 sequence: CASSLDSGSAYEQYF. CDR3 DNA: TGTGCCAGCAGCTTGGACAGCGGGTCGGCCTACGAGCAGTACTTC.

The chain links TRBV4-3 to TRBJ2-4, with 9 nucleotides matching TRBD2. V shed 1 base, J shed 0 bases, and the junction held 7 bases outside the gene matches. The CDR3 spans 18 residues. CDR1 and CDR2 (germline): LGHNA, YSLEER. CDR3 bases: TGCGCCAGCAGCCAAGTAGCCGGGACTAGCCGAGCCAAAAACATTCAGTACTTC. Amino acids: CASSQVAGTSRAKNIQYF.

This sequence joins TRBV13 and TRBJ2-5, with 7 bases lining up with TRBD2. Germline CDR1 and CDR2: PRHDT and FYEKMQ (reference sequence). The CDR3 has 13 residues. The J segment lost 9 bases and the V segment lost 0 bases, leaving 4 bases of the junction unmatched. The CDR3 spells CASSLGGGMAQYF. The CDR3 DNA reads as TGTGCCAGCAGCTTAGGCGGGGGGATGGCCCAGTACTTC. Variable domain in full (rest from reference TRBV13 and TRBJ2-5): AAGVIQSPRHLIKEKRETATLKCYPIPRHDTVYWYQQGPGQDPQFLISFYEKMQSDKGSIPDRFSAQQFSDYHSELNMSSLELGDSALYFCASSLGGGMAQYFGPGTRLLVL.

This sequence joins TRBV6-5 and TRBJ2-7, with 7 bases identical to TRBD2. This CDR3 is 15 amino acids long. CDR1 MNHEY and CDR2 SVGAGI come from the germline V gene. V lost 0 bases, J lost 6 bases, and 8 bases stayed unmatched. CDR3 sequence (DNA): TGTGCCAGCAGTTACTCGCCGGGACTATTCTCCGAGCAGTACTTC. It codes for CASSYSPGLFSEQYF.

The rearrangement links TRBV23-1 to TRBJ2-2; 8 bases fit TRBD1. TRBV23-1 is noted as an ORF with a role that remains uncertain. The CDR3 consists of 17 residues. The V gene end was trimmed by 1 base and the J gene end by 7 bases; junction bases not matched to a gene: 11. CDR3 sequence reads: CASSQYSSDREDGELFF. CDR3 DNA sequence: TGCGCCAGCAGTCAATATAGCTCGGACAGGGAGGACGGGGAGCTGTTTTTT.

This chain connects TRBV19 to TRBJ2-1, with TRBD2 matching 11 bases. This CDR3 is built from 15 residues. V was pared by 8 bases and J by 5 bases, with 8 bases of the junction left unmatched. Germline CDR1 reads LNHDA; CDR2 reads SQIVND (reference sequence). The CDR3 nucleotides read TGTGCCAGTCGCTCCGGGACTAGCGGCGACAATGAGCAGTTCTTC. Amino acids: CASRSGTSGDNEQFF.

Only a few counts were recorded for this clone. This chain connects TRBV15 to TRBJ2-1; D may be TRBD1 (6 bases). V was shortened by 3 bases and J by 8 bases, with 17 bases between the two germline ends. The CDR3 sequence is 15 residues long. From germline, CDR1 is LNHNV and CDR2 YYDKDF (reference sequence). The CDR3 sequence: CATSSDRPTGDEQFF. The CDR3, as DNA: TGTGCCACCAGCAGCGACAGGCCGACGGGCGATGAGCAGTTCTTC.

The chain combines TRBV7-9 with TRBJ1-4; 9 bases align to TRBD1. Looked up from germline, CDR1 is SEHNR and CDR2 is FQNEAQ (reference sequence). The CDR3 is made up of 14 amino acids. The ends lost 3 bases at V and 6 bases at J; junction bases unmatched: 2. The CDR3 DNA reads as TGTGCCAGCAGCTTGCGGACAGGGGATGAAAAACTGTTTTTT. Translating gives CASSLRTGDEKLFF.

V and J are TRBV7-9 and TRBJ1-1, with 8 bases aligning to TRBD1. The CDR3 sequence is 14 residues long. Trimming cost V 4 bases and J 5 bases; bases outside gene matches: 6. CDR1 SEHNR and CDR2 FQNEAQ come from the germline V gene (reference sequence). The CDR3 DNA is TGTGCCAGCAGCTATACAGGGGGAGGAACTGAAGCTTTCTTT. As protein: CASSYTGGGTEAFF. The variable domain in full, with the rest retrieved from reference TRBV7-9 and TRBJ1-1, is DTGVSQNPRHKITKRGQNVTFRCDPISEHNRLYWYRQTLGQGPEFLTYFQNEAQLEKSRLLSDRFSAERPKGSFSTLEIQRTEQGDSAMYLCASSYTGGGTEAFFGQGTRLTVV.

The chain couples TRBV5-4 to TRBJ2-3; no definite D call. The CDR3 is 14 amino acids. Germline lookup yields CDR1 SGHNT and CDR2 YYREEE (reference sequence). The ends were cut back, 5 bases at V and 1 base at J, with 11 bases in the middle. CDR3: CASSRASGTDTQYF. CDR3 bases: TGTGCCAGCAGTAGAGCTTCGGGCACAGATACGCAGTATTTT.

This clone has just one count. This chain connects TRBV3-1 (or the pseudogene TRBV3-2) to TRBJ1-5; the match to TRBD1 covers 7 bases. Trimming at V came to 2 bases and at J to 4 bases, leaving 2 bases not matched to a gene. Germline CDR1 and CDR2: LGHDT and YNNKEL (reference sequence). CDR3 length: 14 amino acids. The CDR3 here is CASSQQTGNQPQHF. The CDR3 DNA reads as TGTGCCAGCAGCCAACAGACAGGGAATCAGCCCCAGCATTTT.

This clone has only one observation. CDR3 amino acids: CASSIGVVGEKLFF. As DNA, the CDR3 is TGTGCCAGTAGTATAGGAGTAGTCGGTGAAAAACTGTTTTTT. The chain couples TRBV19 to TRBJ1-4; the D is unclear. The CDR3 has 14 residues. Trimming shortened V by 1 base and J by 7 bases, and 10 bases separated the two germline ends. CDR1 and CDR2 (germline): LNHDA, SQIVND (reference sequence). Complete variable domain (other parts from reference TRBV19 and TRBJ1-4): DGGITQSPKYLFRKEGQNVTLSCEQNLNHDAMYWYRQDPGQGLRLIYYSQIVNDFQKGDIAEGYSVSREKKESFPLTVTSAQKNPTAFYLCASSIGVVGEKLFFGSGTQLSVL.

This sequence joins TRBV7-9 and TRBJ2-7; D perhaps matches TRBD1 (5 bases). The germline gives CDR1 SEHNR, CDR2 FQNEAQ (reference sequence). CDR3 length equals 15 residues. The V and J ends lost 1 base and 0 bases respectively, with 10 bases between them. The CDR3 sequence: CASSLVRGSSYEQYF. The CDR3 DNA follows: TGTGCCAGCAGCTTAGTTAGGGGATCCTCCTACGAGCAGTACTTC.

The chain has TRBV30 and TRBJ2-3; D is unresolved. CDR1 and CDR2 from the germline V gene are GTSNPN and SVGIG (reference sequence). Trimming took off 3 bases at V and 6 bases at J, with 22 bases between the two ends. CDR3 length equals 16 residues. CDR3 nucleotide sequence: TGTGCCTGGAGCCCGACTTCGACCGCGAGGTCCGATACGCAGTATTTT. This codes for CAWSPTSTARSDTQYF.

The CDR3 DNA sequence: TGTGCCAGTAGTACCAACCTCCCGGGACAACATAATGAAAAACTGTTTTTT. The encoded protein is CASSTNLPGQHNEKLFF. V and J are TRBV19 and TRBJ1-4; a possible D gene is TRBD1 (6 bases). Trimming stripped 4 bases from V and 4 bases from J, with 19 bases between. The CDR3 runs 17 residues. Germline CDR1 LNHDA, CDR2 SQIVND (reference sequence).

The V gene is TRBV6-5, the J gene TRBJ2-5; D is perhaps TRBD1 (6 bases). Germline CDR1 MNHEY, CDR2 SVGAGI. This CDR3 comprises 12 residues. The germline V and J ends were trimmed by 9 bases and 4 bases, with 12 bases remaining between them. CDR3 nucleotides: TGTGCCAGGACAGGTAGGAGAGAGACCCAGTACTTC. It codes for CARTGRRETQYF.

The J gene is TRBJ1-1, the V gene TRBV7-2; D is perhaps TRBD1 (6 bases). The length of the CDR3 is 15 residues. CDR1 SGHTA and CDR2 FQGNSA come from the germline V gene. Deletions cut 3 bases from V and 1 base from J, with 12 bases between. The DNA of the CDR3 is TGTGCCAGCAGCTTCATACAGGGCGGGAACACTGAAGCTTTCTTT. This translates into CASSFIQGGNTEAFF.

This chain connects TRBV18 to TRBJ1-5, with 7 bases fitting TRBD1. V lost 5 bases to trimming and J lost 2 bases; unmatched junction nucleotides: 12. The CDR3 runs to 17 residues. In germline, CDR1 is KGHSH, CDR2 LQKENI. The CDR3 DNA is TGTGCCAGCTCAGAAGGGTTGACAGGGTATGGCAATCAGCCCCAGCATTTT. Translated: CASSEGLTGYGNQPQHF.